The clone carrying this TCR beta chain was observed a single time. Antigen unknown. Unsorted PBMC DNA went through sequencing on ten immunoSEQ deep assay plates. TCRdb's table, derived via immunoSEQ multiplex PCR, lists solely in-frame clones and lacks some. Among about half a million clones listed, around 77% were seen once. The sample belongs to a study of shared clonotypes between healthy human individuals. General study findings and limits: In having few donors, the study represented limited genetic and exposure-history diversity. Researchers sampled blood only, noting tissue repertoires likely differ.

The CDR3 is 16 amino acids. Germline V gives CDR1 SEHNR, CDR2 FQNEAQ (reference sequence). After removal of 5 bases from V and 9 bases from J, the junction contained 14 bases not matched to a gene. Genomic DNA for unsorted samples, which was extracted with the QIAamp DNA Blood Mini kit, came from some 100 million PBMCs. The TCR sequence derives from a woman between 35 and 50 years old in good health. Some clones in this sample may be carry-over from other donors' samples. The genes are TRBV7-9 and TRBJ2-1; TRBD1 agrees at 9 bases. Input material: PBMCs. DNA for the CDR3: TGTGCCAGCAGCCAAAAAAGTCCCGGGACAGGGTCTGAGCAGTTCTTC. Its protein is CASSQKSPGTGSEQFF. Full variable domain (rest looked up from reference TRBV7-9 and TRBJ2-1): DTGVSQNPRHKITKRGQNVTFRCDPISEHNRLYWYRQTLGQGPEFLTYFQNEAQLEKSRLLSDRFSAERPKGSFSTLEIQRTEQGDSAMYLCASSQKSPGTGSEQFFGPGTRLTVL.